The T cell receptor beta chain under discussion was sequenced for a study of CD8+CD57+ T cells in acquired aplastic anemia (dated by TCRdb to the late 2010s). About the investigation overall: Extracted DNA from sorted CD4+ and CD8+ cells averaged about 3.4 ug, ranging from about 0.17 to 27.4 ug. A CD8+CD57+ expansion meant a frequency higher than the mean frequency seen in healthy subjects.

The full study reports these points: CD8+ Simpson's diversity did not differ significantly between patients and healthy controls (P=0.060). Although roughly 29 CD8+ CDR3 sequences were shared by patients and controls, these sequences appeared highly expressed in patients and within the immunodominant clones of patients.

CDR1 is given as KGHSH and CDR2 as LQKENI, both from the germline V gene. Its CDR3 holds 13 amino acids, cysteine through phenylalanine. Kept here is only the CDR3 DNA, which spans 39 bases and is read in frame from base 1. V and J lose 1 base and 4 bases, and a span of 6 bases separates them. Expansion of CD8+CD57+ cells had been shown by flow cytometry in the patients chosen for sequencing. Severe acquired aplastic anemia was diagnosed in all patients according to International Study of Aplastic Anemia and Agranulocytosis and Camitta criteria. Patients had received no therapy at the time of blood sampling. In this study, sorted CD4+ and CD8+ T cells from the blood of healthy subjects and of severe aplastic anemia patients had their TCR repertoires deep-sequenced. Patients were enrolled in the USA under clinicaltrials.gov protocols 00001620, 01623167, 00001397, 00071045, 00081523 and 00961064. Ficoll-Paque density gradient centrifugation was used to isolate peripheral blood mononuclear cells. CD4+ and CD8+ T cells were sorted by FACS or magnetic beads before DNA extraction.

This clonotype was detected many times. What antigen it recognizes has not been identified. The sample holds no much larger clone one base away, and base qualities are not on file. Genomic DNA served as template for TCR beta VDJ combination and CDR3 sequence profiling. An Illumina HiSeq 2000 was the platform used for TCR repertoire sequencing. The authors' analysis ran thus. TRBV/TRBJ rearrangement plots, CDR3 size and DJ length profiles, and Simpson's diversity index were used to assess repertoires. The most abundant DNA sequence in the deep sequencing data was defined as the immunodominant clone. CDR3 amino acid sequences were checked for sharing across subjects and were also compared against the VDJdb database and published repertoires. Starting from the raw public reads, TCRdb applied fastp trimming at Q25, assembled clones with MiXCR and retained in-frame beta chains. Here each entry gathers all rows of one CDR3 protein and keeps the most common genes and DNA. In this record, the V and J calls reflect TCRdb's handling and not the investigators' own analysis. The sample includes hundreds of thousands of distinct CDR3 sequences, with about 50% observed a single time. The ten biggest clones cover roughly 1.2% of the sample.

This chain joins TRBV18 to TRBJ2-3; the D gene is not confidently resolved. The receptor was isolated from a human donor with aplastic anemia. Sequenced input: sorted CD4+, CD8+, or CD8+CD57+ T cells (not recorded which) from PBMCs. The CDR3 protein is CASSPQPADTQYF. The DNA reads as follows: TGTGCCAGCTCACCACAGCCCGCAGATACGCAGTATTTT. Reference TRBV18 and TRBJ2-3 proteins supply the regions before and after the CDR3; the full variable domain is: NAGVMQNPRHLVRRRGQEARLRCSPMKGHSHVYWYRQLPEEGLKFMVYLQKENIIDESGMPKERFSAEFPKEGPSILRIQQVVRGDSAAYFCASSPQPADTQYFGPGTRLTVL.